Listed below are T cell receptor beta chains from one sample, sequenced in a study of cytomegalovirus exposure and HLA in healthy donors. The repertoire was sequenced with immunoSEQ multiplex PCR; TCRdb's copy has only in-frame clones and lacks some. Of 150,000 to 200,000 clones detected, roughly 72% appear once; the ten largest clones hold approximately 6.9%. Sequencing input: PBMCs. The source of these receptors is a man between 35 and 55 years old in good health and CMV-seropositive. CDR3s include the opening cysteine and the closing phenylalanine or tryptophan. A D gene is named only where the DNA matches it firmly. Clone size is stated in some rows and not others, as once, few, many or a class when expanded.

size,D,V,J,DNA,CDR3
.,.,TRBV15,TRBJ1-1,TGTGCCACCAGGGGGGCTCAGAGGACTGAAGCTTTCTTT,CATRGAQRTEAFF
few,.,TRBV18,TRBJ2-3,TGTGCCAGCTCACCAGACAGACTGACCGTGACGCAGTATTTT,CASSPDRLTVTQYF
.,TRBD1,TRBV6-5,TRBJ1-5,TGTGCCAGCAGCCCCAGGGGGCTCAGCAATCAGCCCCAGCATTTT,CASSPRGLSNQPQHF
once,TRBD1,TRBV5-1,TRBJ1-1,TGCGCCAGCTGGAACGGACAGGCTAACACTGAAGCTTTCTTT,CASWNGQANTEAFF
.,.,TRBV2,TRBJ1-1,TGTGCCAGCAGTTTGACAGTTATGAACACTGAAGCTTTCTTT,CASSLTVMNTEAFF
.,.,TRBV18,TRBJ1-4,TGTGCCAGCTCACCAACCGGTGCGGGTGAGGAAAAACTGTTTTTT,CASSPTGAGEEKLFF
.,.,TRBV4-3,TRBJ1-2,TGCGCCAGCAGCCAAGACCTTAACGGGAAGTATGGCTACACCTTC,CASSQDLNGKYGYTF
.,.,TRBV9,TRBJ2-7,TGTGCCAGCAGCGCGGAGGGAAGCGCCTACGAGCAGTACTTC,CASSAEGSAYEQYF
.,.,TRBV7-9,TRBJ1-4,TGTTCCAGCAGCTCACCCTGGACAACAACTAATGAAAAACTGTTTTTT,CSSSSPWTTTNEKLFF
.,.,TRBV2,TRBJ2-7,TGTGCCAGCAGTGAAGGCGGGGGCAAACACTACGAGCAGTACTTC,CASSEGGGKHYEQYF
once,.,TRBV27,TRBJ2-3,TGTGCCAGCAGTTTAAGAACCAACAGCCCGTTCACAGATACGCAGTATTTT,CASSLRTNSPFTDTQYF
.,.,TRBV11-2,TRBJ2-7,TGTGCCAGCACCCCCCCCCTGGGGGCCTCCTACGAGCAGTACTTC,CASTPPLGASYEQYF
.,.,TRBV5-4,TRBJ1-1,TGTGCCAGCAGCTTGGCCCTCCAGGGGACTGAAGCTTTCTTT,CASSLALQGTEAFF
.,TRBD1,TRBV11-2,TRBJ2-7,TGTGCCAGCAGCTTGTCGGGACAGGGCTTATTTTACGAGCAGTACTTC,CASSLSGQGLFYEQYF
.,.,TRBV7-6,TRBJ1-1,TGTGCCAGCAACCAATACGGGGAAACTGAAGCTTTCTTT,CASNQYGETEAFF
.,.,TRBV7-9,TRBJ2-1,TGTGCCAGTCAGGGCGCAGGGAAGTACGGCAATGAGCAGTTCTTC,CASQGAGKYGNEQFF
.,.,TRBV7-2,TRBJ2-7,TGTGCCAGCAGCCCCTCTTTCCAGGGGGGCGAGCAGTACTTC,CASSPSFQGGEQYF
.,TRBD1,TRBV9,TRBJ1-2,TGTGCCAGCAGTTTTACAGGGGGCGCCTACACCTTC,CASSFTGGAYTF
.,.,TRBV7-2,TRBJ2-7,TGTGCCAGCAGCTCCCCGGAGGGGGCCAACGAGCAGTACTTC,CASSSPEGANEQYF
.,.,TRBV5-1,TRBJ1-3,TGCGCCAGCAGCTTGGCCCTCCAGAGGGCTGGAAACACCATATATTTT,CASSLALQRAGNTIYF
few,TRBD1,TRBV5-1,TRBJ1-2,TGCGCCAGCAGCTACCGGGACAGGGTGACTGATGGCTACACCTTC,CASSYRDRVTDGYTF
.,.,TRBV7-2,TRBJ1-2,TGTGCCAGCAGCTTAGTCTTGACAGCTCTTTATGGCTACACCTTC,CASSLVLTALYGYTF
.,.,TRBV5-1,TRBJ1-4,TGCGCCAGCAGCCTTGAAGACAGCCGATACGAAAAACTGTTTTTT,CASSLEDSRYEKLFF
.,.,TRBV11-2,TRBJ2-3,TGTGCCAGCAGCCCTAGTAGCACAGATACGCAGTATTTT,CASSPSSTDTQYF
.,TRBD1,TRBV25-1,TRBJ1-6,TGTGCCAGCAGTGAGACAGGGTATTATTCACCCCTCCACTTT,CASSETGYYSPLHF
few,.,TRBV19,TRBJ1-6,TGTGCCAGTAGTATGAAGACGGGGGGGACACCCCTCCACTTT,CASSMKTGGTPLHF
.,.,TRBV5-1,TRBJ1-2,TGCGCCAGCAGACCCGGGGTTAGGGCCCTAGGCTACACCTTC,CASRPGVRALGYTF
.,TRBD2,TRBV4-3,TRBJ2-4,TGCGCCAGCAGCCAAGATGGATCCGGGGGGAACATTCAGTACTTC,CASSQDGSGGNIQYF
once,.,TRBV7-9,TRBJ2-3,TGTGCCAGCAGAAAAGAGGGTCGAGCCACAGATACGCAGTATTTT,CASRKEGRATDTQYF
.,.,TRBV5-6,TRBJ2-1,TGTGCCAGCAGCTTGTTGCGGAACCCTCACAATGAGCAGTTCTTC,CASSLLRNPHNEQFF
.,TRBD2,TRBV5-1,TRBJ2-7,TGCGCCAGCAGCCCGGAAGGGACTATCTCCTACGAGCAGTACTTC,CASSPEGTISYEQYF
.,.,TRBV16,TRBJ1-4,TGTGCCAGCAGCCAATCGAGCGTTGAAAAACTGTTTTTT,CASSQSSVEKLFF
.,TRBD1,TRBV19,TRBJ1-3,TGTGCCAGTAGTATAGATCGAAGACAGGGGCCCTCTGGAAACACCATATATTTT,CASSIDRRQGPSGNTIYF
.,TRBD1,TRBV6-1,TRBJ2-7,TGTGCCAGCAGATTTACAGGGGGGAAGGGCTACGAGCAGTACTTC,CASRFTGGKGYEQYF
once,TRBD1,TRBV27,TRBJ1-2,TGTGCCAGCAGTTTAGGACAGGGGGCGTTTGGCTACACCTTC,CASSLGQGAFGYTF
.,.,TRBV11-3,TRBJ1-2,TGTGCCAGCAGCTCCCGGGGTCCCTATGGCTACACCTTC,CASSSRGPYGYTF
many,.,TRBV11-2,TRBJ2-1,TGTGCCAGCAGCTTAGGGGCAGGGCACAATGAGCAGTTCTTC,CASSLGAGHNEQFF
.,TRBD2,TRBV6-6,TRBJ2-7,TGTGCCAGCAGTTACTCCGCGGGGGAGAACTACGAGCAGTACTTC,CASSYSAGENYEQYF
.,.,TRBV5-1,TRBJ1-5,TGCGCCAGCAGCGTGGGGCCCCCAGGAAATAATCAGCCCCAGCATTTT,CASSVGPPGNNQPQHF
.,TRBD2,TRBV5-1,TRBJ2-5,TGCGCCAGCAGCCCGCCAGGTATAGCGGGGGGCCTAGGGGAGACCCAGTACTTC,CASSPPGIAGGLGETQYF
.,TRBD1,TRBV6-4,TRBJ2-1,TGTGCCAGCAGTGAACAACCACAGGGGGCAGTGTACAATGAGCAGTTCTTC,CASSEQPQGAVYNEQFF
.,.,TRBV27,TRBJ2-3,TGTGCCAGCAGTTTACCCTCCGGTACGCAGTATTTT,CASSLPSGTQYF
.,.,TRBV14,TRBJ1-1,TGTGCCAGCAGCAGAAAACACGGCGGCGGCACTGAAGCTTTCTTT,CASSRKHGGGTEAFF
few,TRBD1,TRBV18,TRBJ2-7,TGTGCCAGCTCACGGTCCCGGGACAGCTCCTACGAGCAGTACTTC,CASSRSRDSSYEQYF
.,.,TRBV5-4,TRBJ2-3,TGTGCCAGCAGCCCCGCGAAGCAACAGGGCACAGATACGCAGTATTTT,CASSPAKQQGTDTQYF
once,.,TRBV5-4,TRBJ1-1,TGTGCCAGCAGCTTGGATCCCCGCCGTCAGCATGTGGACACTGAAGCTTTCTTC,CASSLDPRRQHVDTEAFF
few,.,TRBV9,TRBJ2-3,TGTGCCAGCAGCGTAAGGCAGGCAGATACGCAGTATTTT,CASSVRQADTQYF
.,.,TRBV12-2,TRBJ2-7,TGTGCAAGTCGCCCACCTGACCCCGGGACAGGTATGTCCTACGAGCAGTACTTC,CASRPPDPGTGMSYEQYF
few,TRBD1,TRBV7-2,TRBJ2-7,TGTGCCAGCAGCTTAGGGCACAGGGGAGAGCAGTACTTC,CASSLGHRGEQYF
few,TRBD2,TRBV7-2,TRBJ2-3,TGTGCCAGCAGCGCTAGCGGGGGCCAGGGAGATACGCAGTATTTT,CASSASGGQGDTQYF
.,TRBD1,TRBV19,TRBJ2-7,TGTGCCAGTAGAGGGACAGGGTTATCCGAGCAGTACTTC,CASRGTGLSEQYF
few,.,TRBV5-4,TRBJ2-1,TGTGCCAGCAGCTTGGATACGAGAGGTCGCAATGAGCAGTTCTTC,CASSLDTRGRNEQFF
.,.,TRBV11-2,TRBJ2-7,TGTGCCAGCAGCCCCGCCGGGGGGAGGGGGTACGAGCAGTACTTC,CASSPAGGRGYEQYF
.,.,TRBV6-6,TRBJ1-1,TGTGCCAGCAGTTACCGAAAGACAGCGGGCACTGAAGCTTTCTTT,CASSYRKTAGTEAFF